These T cell receptor beta chains were read from a single sample in a study of T cells in Graves' hyperthyroidism and ophthalmopathy. TCRdb called the multiplex PCR reads again in MiXCR, with one record for every CDR3 protein. The sample records 700,000 or so distinct CDR3 sequences, roughly 15% being singletons. The specimen sequenced was blood. Source of these receptors: a woman aged 50 to 60 with Graves' ophthalmopathy. CDR3s include the opening cysteine and the closing phenylalanine or tryptophan. A D gene is named only where the DNA matches it firmly. Clone size appears in some rows only: once, few, many, or a class for an expanded clone.

D	J	V	size	DNA	CDR3
-	TRBJ1-1	TRBV15	few	TGTGCCACCATCAGGAGGCCAGGGGTCAACACTGAAGCTTTCTTT	CATIRRPGVNTEAFF
-	TRBJ1-2	TRBV2	many	TGTGCCATAGGTGTGGGCGCTAACTATGGCTACACCTTC	CAIGVGANYGYTF
TRBD1	TRBJ2-1	TRBV12-3/TRBV12-4	-	TGTGCCAGCAGTTTTTCCGGGACAGGGGGCGCGGTCTACAATGAGCAGTTCTTC	CASSFSGTGGAVYNEQFF
TRBD2	TRBJ2-1	TRBV10-3	few	TGTGCCATCAGGACTAGCGGGCAAGACAATGAGCAGTTCTTC	CAIRTSGQDNEQFF
-	TRBJ2-7	TRBV6-2/TRBV6-3	few	TGTGCCAGCAGTTACCATGGACTAACCTACGAGCAGTACTTC	CASSYHGLTYEQYF
TRBD2	TRBJ2-2	TRBV7-7	many	TGTGCTAGCAGCTTAGCGGGAGAGGGCACCGGGGAGCTGTTTTTT	CASSLAGEGTGELFF
TRBD2	TRBJ2-3	TRBV7-3	many	TGTGCCAGCAGCTTAGCGGGAGGGCCCACAGATACGCAGTATTTT	CASSLAGGPTDTQYF
TRBD2	TRBJ2-3	TRBV20-1	many	TGCAGTGCGTGCGGACTAGCGGGAGGGCCGAGCACAGATACGCAGTATTTT	CSACGLAGGPSTDTQYF
-	TRBJ2-7	TRBV6-1	many	TGTGCCAGCAGTGAAAGGGCCGGGACCCTGCTCGAGCAGTACTTC	CASSERAGTLLEQYF
TRBD1	TRBJ2-2	TRBV10-3	few	TGTGTGGCGGGACAGGTTCCGAACACCGGGGAGCTGTTTTTT	CVAGQVPNTGELFF
TRBD2	TRBJ2-1	TRBV3-1	-	TGTGCCAGCAGCCGCCGGACTAGCGACAATGAGCAGTTCTTC	CASSRRTSDNEQFF
-	TRBJ1-1	TRBV28	many	TGTGCCAGCAGTTTTGGGGGACCGAACACTGAAGCTTTCTTT	CASSFGGPNTEAFF
-	TRBJ1-1	TRBV7-3	many	TGTGCCAGCAGCTTAGCTGGAGAGATGAACACTGAAGCTTTCTTT	CASSLAGEMNTEAFF
TRBD1	TRBJ2-2	TRBV7-6	many	TGTGCCAGCAGCTCCAAACAGGGGGCTGGCGGGGAGCTGTTTTTT	CASSSKQGAGGELFF
TRBD2	TRBJ2-1	TRBV5-1	many	TGCGCCAGCAGCTTGGTCGTCCCAGGGCTAGCGGGAAACAATGAGCAGTTCTTC	CASSLVVPGLAGNNEQFF
-	TRBJ1-5	TRBV12-3/TRBV12-4	-	TGTGCCAGCAGTTTAGTTGGGGGCATTAGCAATCAGCCCCAGCATTTT	CASSLVGGISNQPQHF
TRBD2	TRBJ2-1	TRBV6-1	few	TGTGCCAGCAGTCCCCCACCGGGACTAGCGGGAGTAGGAGAGCAGTTCTTC	CASSPPPGLAGVGEQFF
-	TRBJ2-6	TRBV3-1	few	TGTGCCAGCAAGCAGCGCGGGGCCAACGTCCTGACTTTC	CASKQRGANVLTF
TRBD1	TRBJ1-2	TRBV20-1	-	TGCAGTGCTGAACCGGGACAGGAGGCACGTGGCTACACCTTC	CSAEPGQEARGYTF
-	TRBJ2-5	TRBV15	few	TGTGCCACCAGCACCAGACCGGGTGGGACACAAGAGACCCAGTACTTC	CATSTRPGGTQETQYF
-	TRBJ2-1	TRBV6-5	many	TGTGCCAGCAGTTACTCCCCAGGGGTTTGGGATGAGCAGTTCTTC	CASSYSPGVWDEQFF
-	TRBJ1-5	TRBV20-1	-	TGCAGTGCCAGCCGGGGGGGGAGAAACGATCAGCCCCAGCATTTT	CSASRGGRNDQPQHF
TRBD2	TRBJ2-3	TRBV7-2	many	TGTGCCAGCAGCTTCATTCTAGCGGGAGGAACAGATACGCAGTATTTT	CASSFILAGGTDTQYF
-	TRBJ2-2	TRBV6-2/TRBV6-3	many	TGTGCCAGCAGTTACACTAGCTCGAGGAGCACCGGGGAGCTGTTTTTT	CASSYTSSRSTGELFF
TRBD2	TRBJ2-3	TRBV3-1	many	TGTGCCAGCAGCCCACTAGCGCGGGTCACAGATACGCAGTATTTT	CASSPLARVTDTQYF
-	TRBJ2-2	TRBV27	few	TGTGCCAGCAGTAATCAGGGGGGCACCGGGGAGCTGTTTTTT	CASSNQGGTGELFF
-	TRBJ1-2	TRBV4-3	-	TGCGCCAGCAGCCAGACTGACGCGAGCATCTTAGGCTACACCTTC	CASSQTDASILGYTF
TRBD1	TRBJ2-3	TRBV7-2	many	TGTGCCAGCAGCCCCGGGACAGCCTCCGATACGCAGTATTTT	CASSPGTASDTQYF
TRBD2	TRBJ2-1	TRBV27	many	TGTGCCAGCAGTTTCTCTCTAGCGGGAGTTTCACGCTCCTACAATGAGCAGTTCTTC	CASSFSLAGVSRSYNEQFF
-	TRBJ2-1	TRBV7-9	many	TGTGCCAGCAGCTTAGTTTTCGATGAGCAGTTCTTC	CASSLVFDEQFF
-	TRBJ1-3	TRBV12-3/TRBV12-4	many	TGTGCCAGCAGTTTTACCCTCTCTGGAAACACCATATATTTT	CASSFTLSGNTIYF
-	TRBJ1-5	TRBV24-1	-	TGTGCCACCAGTGATGAGGGATTTGCTCAGCCCCAGCATTTT	CATSDEGFAQPQHF
TRBD2	TRBJ2-1	TRBV13	few	TGTGCCAGCAGCTTCGATCGACTAGCAAAGAATGAGCAGTTCTTC	CASSFDRLAKNEQFF
-	TRBJ2-1	TRBV20-1	many	TGCAGTGCGGATGGGGGGCAGACCGAAAAATACAATGAGCAGTTCTTC	CSADGGQTEKYNEQFF
-	TRBJ2-6	TRBV6-2/TRBV6-3	few	TGTGCCAGCAGTTCGACGGACTCTGGGGCCAACGTCCTGACTTTC	CASSSTDSGANVLTF
-	TRBJ1-2	TRBV20-1	many	TGCAGTGCTAGACAGAACTATGGCTACACCTTC	CSARQNYGYTF
-	TRBJ1-5	TRBV28	few	TGTGCCAGCAGGACCCCCGGGGCTGGACAGCCCCAGCATTTT	CASRTPGAGQPQHF